Below are 21 T cell receptor beta chains sequenced from a single sample in a study of blood T cell repertoires in COVID-19. The method was immunoSEQ multiplex PCR; TCRdb's version includes in-frame clones alone and lacks a portion of them. The sample contains some 200,000 clones, about 85% of which appear only once. Sequencing input: peripheral blood. The receptor set was obtained from a young woman who had recovered from COVID-19.

V and J are TRBV27 and TRBJ1-4; 9 positions agree with TRBD1. The J segment lost 6 bases and the V segment lost 6 bases, leaving 5 bases of the junction unmatched. The CDR3 is made up of 14 amino acids. Germline values: CDR1 MNHEY, CDR2 SMNVEV (reference sequence). The CDR3: CASSKQGADEKLFF. The CDR3 nucleotides read TGTGCCAGCAGCAAACAGGGGGCCGATGAAAAACTGTTTTTT.

A single count supports this clone. The J gene is TRBJ2-6, the V gene TRBV10-3; a weak D match, TRBD1 (5 bases). Deletions cut 8 bases from V and 0 bases from J, with 14 bases between. Germline V CDR1 and CDR2: ENHRY, SYGVKD. The CDR3 has 16 amino acids. The CDR3 DNA reads TGTGCCATCTCCCTAGACAGCCACTCTGGGGCCAACGTCCTGACTTTC. Translating gives CAISLDSHSGANVLTF.

This chain connects TRBV7-6 to TRBJ2-7; TRBD1 aligns across 10 bases. Trimming cost V 3 bases and J 3 bases; bases outside gene matches: 5. The CDR3 length is 15 residues. CDR1 and CDR2 from the germline V gene are SGHVS and FNYEAQ. As DNA, the CDR3 is TGTGCCAGCAGCTTTGGGACAGGGGTGATCTACGAGCAGTACTTC. Its protein is CASSFGTGVIYEQYF.

The rearrangement links TRBV20-1 to TRBJ1-1, with D possibly TRBD1 on 5 matching bases. Germline CDR1 is DFQATT and CDR2 is SNEGSKA (reference sequence). Trimming took 5 bases from V and 5 from J, leaving 9 bases between them. This CDR3 spans 11 amino acids. The CDR3 nucleotides are TGCAGTGCTCTCAAGGGGACTGAAGCTTTCTTT. Translation: CSALKGTEAFF.

The chain employs TRBV5-5 and TRBJ2-7; weak D call: TRBD1 (6 bases). The germline gives CDR1 SGHKS, CDR2 YYEKEE (reference sequence). Between the trimmed V and J ends, which lost 4 bases and 0 bases, there was a span of 14 bases. The CDR3 runs 15 residues. The CDR3 loop is CASSQDSTSSYEQYF. The CDR3 DNA follows: TGTGCCAGCAGCCAGGACAGCACGAGCTCCTACGAGCAGTACTTC.

This sequence joins TRBV30 and TRBJ1-6; no reliable D call. Germline assignment: CDR1 GTSNPN and CDR2 SVGIG (reference sequence). V was clipped by 0 bases and J by 10 bases, with 10 bases between them. There are 13 residues in the CDR3. CDR3 coding DNA: TGTGCCTGGAGTGTTGAGGTTCGGTCACCCCTCCACTTT. Residues: CAWSVEVRSPLHF.

The chain combines TRBV20-1 with TRBJ1-5, with D tentatively TRBD1 (5 bases). The ends were cut back, 3 bases at V and 5 bases at J, with 17 bases in the middle. The CDR3 totals 15 residues. In germline, CDR1 is DFQATT, CDR2 SNEGSKA (reference sequence). The CDR3 nucleotides read TGCAGTGCTAGTCAGGGTCGGGGGGAACATCAGCCCCAGCATTTT. Translated: CSASQGRGEHQPQHF.

This clone was observed a single time. The rearrangement links TRBV6-5 to TRBJ1-2; no clear D. This CDR3 has 13 residues. Germline V CDR1 and CDR2: MNHEY, SVGAGI. Trimming pared 7 bases from V and 9 bases from J, leaving 18 bases between. For the CDR3, the DNA is TGTGCCAGCACCCCCGCGGGTAACAGTCGCTACACCTTC. Protein sequence: CASTPAGNSRYTF.

J is TRBJ2-2 and V is TRBV2; tentatively, D is TRBD2 (6 bases). CDR3 length equals 17 residues. The germline V gene encodes CDR1 SNHLY and CDR2 FYNNEI. V shed 6 bases and J shed 1 base, with 18 bases lying between them. The CDR3 nucleotides read TGTGCCAGCAGGTCCCCGCGGGACGGGGTGAACACCGGGGAGCTGTTTTTT. This sequence encodes CASRSPRDGVNTGELFF.

This clone was counted a single time. The rearrangement joins TRBV30 to TRBJ2-1, with unresolved D. The CDR3 extends over 12 amino acids. Trimming stripped 7 bases from V and 6 bases from J, with 13 bases between. Germline V gene data show CDR1 as GTSNPN and CDR2 as SVGIG (reference sequence). CDR3 DNA sequence: TGTGCCTTACTGACACACACCAATGAGCAGTTCTTC. Its protein product is CALLTHTNEQFF.

The chain links TRBV6-6 to TRBJ2-7, with 8 bases identical to TRBD2. The CDR3 runs to 12 residues. V shed 2 bases and J 6 bases; nucleotides not matched to a gene: 0. Germline V CDR1 and CDR2: MNHNY, SVGAGI (reference sequence). CDR3 region: CASSYAGGEQYF. CDR3 bases: TGTGCCAGCAGTTACGCGGGGGGCGAGCAGTACTTC.

The CDR3 protein is CASSALGLAGDTQYF. In nucleotides, the CDR3 is TGTGCCAGCAGCGCCCTGGGACTAGCGGGAGATACGCAGTATTTT. The V gene is TRBV7-6, the J gene TRBJ2-3; 12 positions match TRBD2. Germline values: CDR1 SGHVS, CDR2 FNYEAQ. V was clipped by 5 bases and J by 5 bases; unmatched bases: 5. The CDR3 extends over 15 amino acids.

V usage is TRBV9 and J usage is TRBJ2-7; perhaps TRBD2 as D (6 bases). The CDR3 loop spans 12 amino acids. V was clipped by 7 bases and J by 0 bases, with 8 bases between them. Germline CDR1 reads SGDLS; CDR2 reads YYNGEE. In DNA form, the CDR3 reads TGTGCCAGCGGAGGGAGCTCCTACGAGCAGTACTTC. Its translation: CASGGSSYEQYF.

The V and J genes are TRBV29-1 and TRBJ1-2; D may be TRBD1 (6 bases). V was pared by 0 bases and J by 5 bases, with 22 bases between. The germline CDR1 and CDR2 sequences are SQVTM and ANQGSEA. The CDR3 is 17 amino acids. CDR3 sequence reads: CSVEDPWTASVWYGYTF. Here the CDR3 DNA reads TGCAGCGTTGAAGATCCCTGGACAGCTTCCGTATGGTATGGCTACACCTTC.

This sequence joins TRBV13 and TRBJ2-5, with D possibly TRBD2 on 6 matching bases. Germline values: CDR1 PRHDT, CDR2 FYEKMQ (reference sequence). V shed 6 bases and J shed 5 bases, with 7 bases lying between them. The CDR3 is 11 amino acids. The CDR3 loop is CASSRGETQYF. Written as DNA, the CDR3 is TGTGCCAGCAGTCGGGGGGAGACCCAGTACTTC.

This clone came up once. The rearrangement joins TRBV4-2 to TRBJ2-7, with D hard to call. This CDR3 is 14 amino acids long. Germline CDR1 LGHNA, CDR2 YNFKEQ. V lost 0 bases and J lost 1, with 7 bases in between. CDR3 in amino acids: CASSQETRSYEQYF. CDR3 in DNA: TGTGCCAGCAGCCAAGAGACGAGGTCCTACGAGCAGTACTTC.

V and J are TRBV18 and TRBJ2-7, with 8 bases fitting TRBD2. Losses at the gene ends were 3 bases for V and 2 bases for J; bases not matched to a gene: 6. CDR1 and CDR2 (germline): KGHSH, LQKENI. This CDR3 has 15 residues. This CDR3 is CASSPQSGSTYEQYF. As DNA, the CDR3 is TGTGCCAGCTCACCTCAAAGCGGGAGTACCTACGAGCAGTACTTC.

This clone was seen more than once but under ten times. Here the CDR3 DNA reads TGTGCCAGCAGCCAAGGTCGGACTAGCGGGATGCCCGCTTCCTACGAGCAGTACTTC. This gives the protein CASSQGRTSGMPASYEQYF. The V gene is TRBV14, the J gene TRBJ2-7; 12 bases agree with TRBD2. Per germline, CDR1 SGHDN and CDR2 FVKESK. The J segment lost 1 base and the V segment lost 1 base, leaving 11 bases of the junction unmatched. CDR3 length: 19 residues.

This chain uses TRBV7-8 with TRBJ1-5; tentatively, D is TRBD1 (6 bases). Germline V gene lookup returns CDR1 SGHVS and CDR2 FQNEAQ. The CDR3 is 19 residues long. Between the trimmed V and J ends, which lost 3 bases and 0 bases, there was a span of 21 bases. This CDR3 reads CASSFEWGGWGDSNQPQHF. The CDR3 DNA sequence: TGTGCCAGCAGCTTCGAATGGGGGGGCTGGGGAGATAGCAATCAGCCCCAGCATTTT.

The V call is TRBV6-6, the J call TRBJ2-2; no clear D. CDR1 and CDR2 from the germline V gene are MNHNY and SVGAGI (reference sequence). V was trimmed by 6 bases and J by 5 bases, leaving 4 bases between them. This CDR3 comprises 11 residues. The CDR3 DNA follows: TGTGCCAGCAGCCTTACCGGGGAGCTGTTTTTT. Translating gives CASSLTGELFF.

As concerns this clone: Other DNA sequences in this specimen translate into the identical CDR3. The chain carries TRBV27 and TRBJ2-2; 8 positions agree with TRBD2. In germline, CDR1 is MNHEY, CDR2 SMNVEV (reference sequence). After removal of 5 bases from V and 5 bases from J, the junction contained 7 bases not matched to a gene. The length of the CDR3 is 15 residues. CDR3 region: CASSLSGSGTGELFF. The CDR3, as DNA: TGTGCCAGCAGTCTAAGCGGGAGTGGAACCGGGGAGCTGTTTTTT.